This is a list of T cell receptor beta chains from one sample in a study of a mutant IDH1 vaccine in newly diagnosed glioma. Profiled with immunoSEQ multiplex PCR; TCRdb holds only in-frame clones, not every one. The sample has 50,000 to 70,000 clones, roughly 84% seen once. These TCRs' antigens remain unknown. Sequencing used PBMCs, obtained from a glioma patient whose treatment included an IDH1 peptide vaccine. Receptor source: a man younger than 40 with glioma. Each CDR3 is given with its conserved first and last residue. A D gene is named only where the DNA matches it firmly. The size of a clone is reported for some rows only, either as once, few or many, or as a class for expanded clones.

cdr3_nt,cdr3_aa,j_call,d_call,v_call,clone_size
TGCGCCAGCAGCCAAGTATGGCAGGGGGGACAGTCCTACGAGCAGTACTTC,CASSQVWQGGQSYEQYF,TRBJ2-7,-,TRBV4-1,-
TGTGCCAGCAGCCCTCCGAACAGCAATCAGCCCCAGCATTTT,CASSPPNSNQPQHF,TRBJ1-5,-,TRBV6-5,-
TGTGCCAGCAGCGTAGGGCCTCCGTATGAGACCCAGTACTTC,CASSVGPPYETQYF,TRBJ2-5,-,TRBV9,-
TGTGCCACCAGCAGGACTAGCGGGGACTACAATGAGCAGTTCTTC,CATSRTSGDYNEQFF,TRBJ2-1,TRBD2,TRBV15,few
TGCGCCAGCAGCTTCGGCAGCTCTGGAAACACCATATATTTT,CASSFGSSGNTIYF,TRBJ1-3,-,TRBV5-1,few
TGTGCCAGCAGTTTCAGGGTGGGACAGCCCCAGCATTTT,CASSFRVGQPQHF,TRBJ1-5,-,TRBV27,once
TGTGCCAGCAGTACAGTGGGGCTAAACAATCAGCCCCAGCATTTT,CASSTVGLNNQPQHF,TRBJ1-5,-,TRBV5-8,-
TGTGCCAGTAGTACCACCAACAGGGGCTCCTACGAGCAGTACTTC,CASSTTNRGSYEQYF,TRBJ2-7,TRBD1,TRBV19,-
TGTGCCAGCAGCCCAAGGGACTCAAGGATCGAGCAGTACTTC,CASSPRDSRIEQYF,TRBJ2-7,-,TRBV14,-
TGTGCCAGCAGCCCCCAGGGGGCGGATCAGCCCCAGCATTTT,CASSPQGADQPQHF,TRBJ1-5,TRBD1,TRBV7-9,once
TGTGCCAGCGTGGGGGACAGAGCCTCTGGAAACACCATATATTTT,CASVGDRASGNTIYF,TRBJ1-3,TRBD1,TRBV2,-
TGTGCCAGCAGTTTTATAGGGAGAAAAACGAGCAACACCATATATTTT,CASSFIGRKTSNTIYF,TRBJ1-3,-,TRBV28,-
TGTGCCAGCACCTTTAGCGGGGGGGCGTTCGATACGCAGTATTTT,CASTFSGGAFDTQYF,TRBJ2-3,TRBD2,TRBV6-1,-
TGTGCCAGCAGTCCCCAAGCCGGGCAGGCGCGAGGCTACACCTTC,CASSPQAGQARGYTF,TRBJ1-2,-,TRBV27,-
TGTGCCAGCAGCTTAAGGGGGGAGGGACGACAGGGCTACACCTTC,CASSLRGEGRQGYTF,TRBJ1-2,-,TRBV11-2,-
TGTGCCAGCAGCTTCCAGGGGACAGATACGCAGTATTTT,CASSFQGTDTQYF,TRBJ2-3,-,TRBV11-3,once
TGTGCCAGCAGCTTCCCTAACTCCGGAAACACCATATATTTT,CASSFPNSGNTIYF,TRBJ1-3,-,TRBV5-6,-
TGTGCCAGCAGGCCGGGCTCTGGAAACACCATATATTTT,CASRPGSGNTIYF,TRBJ1-3,-,TRBV25-1,-
TGTGCCAGCAGCTTAGTTATCGGGTCAGGCTTGGATGGCTACACCTTC,CASSLVIGSGLDGYTF,TRBJ1-2,-,TRBV7-9,-
TGTGCCAGCAGTGGGTCAGGGGGCTCTGGAAACACCATATATTTT,CASSGSGGSGNTIYF,TRBJ1-3,TRBD1,TRBV2,-
TGTGCCAGCAGCTTGGGGACTAGCGGAATTCAAGAGACCCAGTACTTC,CASSLGTSGIQETQYF,TRBJ2-5,TRBD2,TRBV5-6,-
TGCAGCGTGGCTCAATGGGGGGAAGGTAACGCTTTCTTT,CSVAQWGEGNAFF,TRBJ1-1,-,TRBV29-1,-
TGTGCCAGCAGCTCATACCGGGACAGGGGGCTTCTGAGCAATCAGCCCCAGCATTTT,CASSSYRDRGLLSNQPQHF,TRBJ1-5,TRBD1,TRBV7-8,-
TGCGCCAGCAGCTTGGTAGCAGATGGAAACACCATATATTTT,CASSLVADGNTIYF,TRBJ1-3,-,TRBV5-1,-
TGCGCCAGCAGCCAAGAAGGAGGGCCACTCAATCAGCCCCAGCATTTT,CASSQEGGPLNQPQHF,TRBJ1-5,-,TRBV4-1,-
TGTGCCAGCAGCTTAAACTCCCCGAGCGCCCATGAGCAGTTCTTC,CASSLNSPSAHEQFF,TRBJ2-1,-,TRBV7-9,-
TGTGCCAGCAGCCGGGACCGAGCGGACACTGAAGCTTTCTTT,CASSRDRADTEAFF,TRBJ1-1,-,TRBV6-1,-
TGTGCAAGTCGCCAACCGCCAAGGACTAGCACAGATACGCAGTATTTT,CASRQPPRTSTDTQYF,TRBJ2-3,-,TRBV12-2,-
TGTGCCAGCAGTGAACAATGGGACAGGGGTAATTCACCCCTCCACTTT,CASSEQWDRGNSPLHF,TRBJ1-6,TRBD1,TRBV2,-
TGTGCCAGCAGCCTTCGCGTTCAGTCCCCCGGGGAGCTGTTTTTT,CASSLRVQSPGELFF,TRBJ2-2,-,TRBV21-1,-
TGTGCCAGCAGCCAGATGACTAGCGGGGGGCCGCAGTTCTTC,CASSQMTSGGPQFF,TRBJ2-1,TRBD2,TRBV2,-
TGTGCCAGCAGCCCAAACCACAGGGAGGGGAATGAAAAACTGTTTTTT,CASSPNHREGNEKLFF,TRBJ1-4,-,TRBV4-2,-
TGCGCCAGCAGCCAAGAGGGGGGATTGAACACTGAAGCTTTCTTT,CASSQEGGLNTEAFF,TRBJ1-1,-,TRBV4-1,-
TGTGCCAGCAGTGGCCAGCCCACAGATACGCAGTATTTT,CASSGQPTDTQYF,TRBJ2-3,-,TRBV6-5,-
TGTGCCAGTAGTATCGGGGGTACAGTTCAAGAGACCCAGTACTTC,CASSIGGTVQETQYF,TRBJ2-5,-,TRBV19,-
TGTGCCAGCAGCAAGGACAGGGCAACTAATGAAAAACTGTTTTTT,CASSKDRATNEKLFF,TRBJ1-4,TRBD1,TRBV4-2,-
TGTGCCAGCAGCTTAGGTGGGGGGGCTCAAGATACGCAGTATTTT,CASSLGGGAQDTQYF,TRBJ2-3,-,TRBV7-7,-
TGTGCCAGCAGAGGTCTAGCGGACAGCTCCTACGAGCAGTACTTC,CASRGLADSSYEQYF,TRBJ2-7,-,TRBV6-5,-
TGTGCCAGCCTCCTTAGGACAGCCGCTCTTGAAGCTTTCTTT,CASLLRTAALEAFF,TRBJ1-1,-,TRBV6-1,few
TGTGCCAGTAGTATAGATGGGATGAGGGTCCACAATGAGCAGTTCTTC,CASSIDGMRVHNEQFF,TRBJ2-1,-,TRBV19,-
TGCGCCAGCAGCTTGGTTGCAGGGGGCACTGAAGCTTTCTTT,CASSLVAGGTEAFF,TRBJ1-1,TRBD1,TRBV5-1,-
TGTGCCAGCAGTTCCGGCCCGTCTGGAAACACCATATATTTT,CASSSGPSGNTIYF,TRBJ1-3,-,TRBV28,-
TGTGCCAGCAGCGGGAACAGGGGTACGGGCGAAAAACTGTTTTTT,CASSGNRGTGEKLFF,TRBJ1-4,TRBD1,TRBV9,-
TGTGCCACCAGGGGGGAGCCGGGTATCGGTACTGAAGCTTTCTTT,CATRGEPGIGTEAFF,TRBJ1-1,TRBD1,TRBV6-5,once
TGTGCCAGCAGCCGAGATCGTAATGAAAAACTGTTTTTT,CASSRDRNEKLFF,TRBJ1-4,-,TRBV6-6,-
TGTGCCAGCAGCATAGGACAGGACATCTATGGCTACACCTTC,CASSIGQDIYGYTF,TRBJ1-2,TRBD1,TRBV7-8,-
TGCGCCAGCAGCCAAGATGGCTATAGCAATCAGCCCCAGCATTTT,CASSQDGYSNQPQHF,TRBJ1-5,-,TRBV4-1,-
TGCGCCAGCAGCTTACCGACAGGGATTCCCAACTATGGCTACACCTTC,CASSLPTGIPNYGYTF,TRBJ1-2,TRBD1,TRBV5-1,-
TGCAGTGCTAGTGGTGGGAATGGCTACACCTTC,CSASGGNGYTF,TRBJ1-2,-,TRBV20-1,-